This T cell receptor (beta chain) stems from a study of blood T cell repertoires in COVID-19. Per the original data handling: Nucleated cell number was recorded as an estimate derived from reference gene primer amplification. Assay used: immunoSEQ multiplex PCR; TCRdb lists only in-frame clones, some missing. V, J and clone size were drawn from that table, and D and trimming were deduced from the DNA. The data show about 87,000 clones, with about 87% seen just once and 7% to 9% held by the top ten. Germline CDR1 GTSNPN, CDR2 SVGIG (reference sequence). The CDR3 has 12 amino acids. Trimming took off 2 bases at V and 4 bases at J, with 8 bases between the two ends.

Sequencing was carried out using peripheral blood. This chain joins TRBV30 and TRBJ1-2; TRBD1 might be the D (5 bases). The clonotype was recovered from a human donor with acute or convalescent COVID-19. The donor label of this sample is uncertain. The CDR3 loop is CAWSSGFYGYTF. In DNA, the CDR3 is TGTGCCTGGAGTTCAGGGTTCTATGGCTACACCTTC. The full variable domain, its missing parts supplied by reference TRBV30 and TRBJ1-2, is SQTIHQWPATLVQPVGSPLSLECTVEGTSNPNLYWYRQAAGRGLQLLFYSVGIGQISSEVPQNLSASRPQDRQFILSSKKLLLSDSGFYLCAWSSGFYGYTFGSGTRLTVV.